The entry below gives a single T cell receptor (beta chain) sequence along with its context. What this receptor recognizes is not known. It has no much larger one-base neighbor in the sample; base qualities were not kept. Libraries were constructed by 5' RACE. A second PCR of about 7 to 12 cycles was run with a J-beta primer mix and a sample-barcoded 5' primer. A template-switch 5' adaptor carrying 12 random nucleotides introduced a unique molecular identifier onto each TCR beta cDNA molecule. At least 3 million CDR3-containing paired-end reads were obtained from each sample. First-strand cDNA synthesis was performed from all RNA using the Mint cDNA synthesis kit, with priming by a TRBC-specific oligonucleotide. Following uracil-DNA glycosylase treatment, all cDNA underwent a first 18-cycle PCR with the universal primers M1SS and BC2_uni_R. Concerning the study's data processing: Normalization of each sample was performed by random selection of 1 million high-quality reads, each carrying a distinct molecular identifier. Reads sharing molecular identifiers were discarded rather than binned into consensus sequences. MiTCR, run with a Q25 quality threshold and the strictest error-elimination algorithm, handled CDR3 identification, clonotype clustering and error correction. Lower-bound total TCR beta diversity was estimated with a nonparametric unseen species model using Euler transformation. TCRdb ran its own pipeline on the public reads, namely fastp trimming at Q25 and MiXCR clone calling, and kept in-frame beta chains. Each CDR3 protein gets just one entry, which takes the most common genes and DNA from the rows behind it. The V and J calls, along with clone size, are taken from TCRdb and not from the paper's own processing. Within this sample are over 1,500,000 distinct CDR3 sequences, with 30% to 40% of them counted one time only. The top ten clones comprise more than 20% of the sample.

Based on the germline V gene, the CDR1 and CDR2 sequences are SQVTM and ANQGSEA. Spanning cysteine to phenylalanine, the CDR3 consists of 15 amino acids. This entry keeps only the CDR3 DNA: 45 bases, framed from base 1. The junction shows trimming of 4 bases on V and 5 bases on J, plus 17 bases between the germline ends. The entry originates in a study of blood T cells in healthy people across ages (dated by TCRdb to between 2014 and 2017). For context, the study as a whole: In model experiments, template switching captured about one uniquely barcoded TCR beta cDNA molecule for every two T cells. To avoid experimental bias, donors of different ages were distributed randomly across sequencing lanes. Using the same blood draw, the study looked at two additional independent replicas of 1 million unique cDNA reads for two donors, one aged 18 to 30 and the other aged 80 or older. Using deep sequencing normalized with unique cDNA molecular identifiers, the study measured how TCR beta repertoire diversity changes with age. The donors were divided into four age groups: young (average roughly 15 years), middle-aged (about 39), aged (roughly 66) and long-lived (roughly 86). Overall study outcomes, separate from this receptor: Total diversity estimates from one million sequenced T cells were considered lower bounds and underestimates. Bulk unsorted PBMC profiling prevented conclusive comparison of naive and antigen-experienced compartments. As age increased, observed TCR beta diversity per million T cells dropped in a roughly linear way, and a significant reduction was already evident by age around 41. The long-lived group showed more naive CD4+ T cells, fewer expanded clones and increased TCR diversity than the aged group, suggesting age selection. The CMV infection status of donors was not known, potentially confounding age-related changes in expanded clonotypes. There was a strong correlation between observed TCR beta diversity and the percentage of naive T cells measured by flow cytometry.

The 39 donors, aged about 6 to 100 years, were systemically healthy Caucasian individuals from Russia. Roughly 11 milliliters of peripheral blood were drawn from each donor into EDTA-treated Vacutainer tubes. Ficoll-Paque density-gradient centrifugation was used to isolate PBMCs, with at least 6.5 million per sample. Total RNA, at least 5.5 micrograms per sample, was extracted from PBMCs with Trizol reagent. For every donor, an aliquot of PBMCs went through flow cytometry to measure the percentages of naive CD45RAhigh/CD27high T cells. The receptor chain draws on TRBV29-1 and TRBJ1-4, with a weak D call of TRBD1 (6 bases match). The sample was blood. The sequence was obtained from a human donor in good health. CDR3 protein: CSVAPGAGLNEKLFF. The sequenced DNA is TGCAGCGTTGCCCCAGGGGCAGGGCTAAATGAAAAACTGTTTTTT.